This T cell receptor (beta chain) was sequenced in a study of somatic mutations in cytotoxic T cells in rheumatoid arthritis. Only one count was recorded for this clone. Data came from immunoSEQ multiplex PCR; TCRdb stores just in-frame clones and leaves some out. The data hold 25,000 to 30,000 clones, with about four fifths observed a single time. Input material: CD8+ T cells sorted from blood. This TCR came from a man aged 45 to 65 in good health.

Here the CDR3 reads CASRPRSQGIKPQHF. The CDR3 bases are TGTGCAAGTCGCCCCCGTTCCCAGGGGATCAAGCCCCAGCATTTT. The V gene is TRBV12-2, the J gene TRBJ1-5; TRBD1, the table's D call, was not compared with the DNA. TRBV12-2 is deemed a pseudogene. The length of the CDR3 is 15 residues.